This passage covers 6 T cell receptor beta chains from one sample sequenced in a study of spatial heterogeneity in lung cancer. TCRdb processed the 5' RACE reads anew with MiXCR; each CDR3 protein has one entry. Of about 52,000 distinct CDR3 sequences in the sample, roughly 7.5% were seen once. Documented time point: sample taken at primary tumor resection. Tumor, nontumor lung or frozen PBMC supplied whole RNA, sequenced without sorting. The material sequenced was PBMCs, taken at surgery. Every receptor here comes from a female donor with early-stage non-small cell lung cancer.

In this sample, this clonotype turned up many times. The chain uses TRBV29-1 and TRBJ2-7, with D tentatively TRBD1 or TRBD2 (6 bases each). V dropped 6 bases and J dropped 6 bases, with 15 bases sitting between them. This CDR3 region has 12 residues. Germline-derived CDR1 and CDR2 are SQVTM and ANQGSEA. The chain's CDR3 is CSVAWGAGEQYF. Here the CDR3 DNA reads TGCAGCGTCGCATGGGGGGCGGGCGAGCAGTACTTC.

Many counts were recorded for this clonotype. The chain uses TRBV20-1 and TRBJ2-5; D is unclear. The CDR3 length is 13 residues. With 6 bases removed from V and 5 bases from J, the gap between germline ends came to 16 bases. Per germline, CDR1 DFQATT and CDR2 SNEGSKA (reference sequence). The CDR3 DNA follows: TGCAGTGCCCCTCACTCCCCCGGGGAGACCCAGTACTTC. This translates into CSAPHSPGETQYF.

This clonotype was counted ten times or more. The rearrangement links TRBV7-8 to TRBJ2-3; 12 positions match TRBD2. V was clipped by 8 bases and J by 2 bases; unmatched bases: 2. CDR3 length: 14 residues. CDR1 and CDR2 (germline): SGHVS, FQNEAQ. CDR3 residues: CASLAGGVTDTQYF. CDR3 nucleotides: TGTGCCAGCCTAGCGGGGGGGGTCACAGATACGCAGTATTTT.

V gene TRBV20-1 combines with J gene TRBJ2-7; TRBD1 is a possible D gene (5 bases). This CDR3 contains 16 residues. With 6 bases removed from V and 3 bases from J, the gap between germline ends came to 24 bases. From germline, CDR1 is DFQATT and CDR2 SNEGSKA (reference sequence). The CDR3 nucleotides are TGCAGTGCGAATCTTGCCCCCCAGGGTAAATTCTACGAGCAGTACTTC. This translates into CSANLAPQGKFYEQYF.

Only a few counts were recorded for this clonotype. CDR3 DNA: TGTGCCAGCAGCTTAGTCATGACCCCAGATACGCAGTATTTT. This sequence encodes CASSLVMTPDTQYF. V usage is TRBV7-2 and J usage is TRBJ2-3; D unresolved. This CDR3 has 14 residues. Germline CDR1 SGHTA, CDR2 FQGNSA. Trimming removed 1 base at V and 4 bases at J, with 9 bases between. Complete variable domain (other parts from reference TRBV7-2 and TRBJ2-3): GAGVSQSPSNKVTEKGKDVELRCDPISGHTALYWYRQSLGQGLEFLIYFQGNSAPDKSGLPSDRFSAERTGGSVSTLTIQRTQQEDSAVYLCASSLVMTPDTQYFGPGTRLTVL.

The CDR3 is CSATRGRGYNEQFF. CDR3 nucleotide sequence: TGCAGTGCTACAAGGGGGAGAGGATACAATGAGCAGTTCTTC. V usage is TRBV20-1 and J usage is TRBJ2-1, with a tentative D call TRBD1 (6 bases). CDR3 length equals 14 residues. Trimming took 4 bases from V and 4 from J, leaving 14 bases between them. CDR1 and CDR2 (germline): DFQATT, SNEGSKA (reference sequence).